Each of the 5 T cell receptor beta chains below was sequenced from the same sample in a study of cytomegalovirus exposure and HLA in healthy donors. Primers for the PCR totalled 60 Vbeta and 13 Jbeta. Sequenced by immunoSEQ multiplex PCR; TCRdb stores in-frame clones only, minus some. The profile shows roughly 160,000 clones, roughly 80% of them singletons. Material: PBMCs. These receptors all stem from a male donor in good health and CMV-seronegative.

The J gene is TRBJ2-7, the V gene TRBV7-9; possibly TRBD1 for D (5 bases). Trimming removed 4 bases at V and 0 bases at J, with 16 bases between. The CDR3 sequence is 16 residues long. The germline V gene has CDR1 SEHNR and CDR2 FQNEAQ (reference sequence). CDR3 region: CASSSPQGPLSYEQYF. The CDR3 DNA reads TGTGCCAGCAGCTCGCCTCAGGGTCCCCTCTCCTACGAGCAGTACTTC.

This sequence joins TRBV5-1 and TRBJ2-5, with 13 positions matching TRBD2. The CDR3 extends over 17 amino acids. V lost 0 bases to trimming and J lost 2 bases; unmatched junction nucleotides: 4. Germline CDR1 and CDR2: SGHRS and YFSETQ. CDR3 coding DNA: TGCGCCAGCAGCTTGGGACTAGCGGGAGGCGGGCAAGAGACCCAGTACTTC. Amino acid sequence: CASSLGLAGGGQETQYF.

The rearrangement uses TRBV18 and TRBJ1-1; D unclear. Germline loops: CDR1 KGHSH, CDR2 LQKENI. The CDR3 is made up of 13 amino acids. V gave up 2 bases and J gave up 2 bases, with 6 bases separating them. CDR3 loop: CASSPGGNTEAFF. In DNA form, the CDR3 reads TGTGCCAGCTCACCAGGAGGCAACACTGAAGCTTTCTTT.

The sample holds a few counts of this clone. The rearrangement links TRBV4-3 to TRBJ1-2; 9 bases line up with TRBD1. CDR3 length: 15 residues. J gave up 6 bases and V 0 bases, and 5 bases lay outside the gene matches. Looked up from germline, CDR1 is LGHNA and CDR2 is YSLEER. CDR3 nucleotides: TGCGCCAGCAGCCAAGATTTAGGGACAGGGAATGGCTACACCTTC. Residues: CASSQDLGTGNGYTF.

The V call is TRBV6-1, the J call TRBJ1-1; D is unresolved. This CDR3 contains 14 residues. Germline V lookup: CDR1 MNHNS, CDR2 SASEGT. Trimming took 5 bases from V and 5 from J, leaving 15 bases between them. CDR3 sequence (DNA): TGTGCCAGCAGTAGCTCAGAGGGTCGGACTGAAGCTTTCTTT. This gives the protein CASSSSEGRTEAFF.